These 7 T cell receptor beta chains were all obtained from the same sample, sequenced in a study of cytomegalovirus exposure and HLA in healthy donors. 13 Jbeta primers and 60 Vbeta primers were used for the PCR. Here immunoSEQ multiplex PCR was the method, and the copy in TCRdb shows in-frame clones only, minus some. The sample consists of fewer than 250,000 clones, about four fifths of them appearing once. The source material was PBMCs. The receptors here all came from a man between 40 and 49 years old in good health and CMV-seropositive.

The chain recombines TRBV15 with TRBJ1-5; D uncertain. Germline CDR1 is LNHNV and CDR2 is YYDKDF (reference sequence). V gave up 3 bases and J gave up 0 bases, with 9 bases separating them. The CDR3 spans 15 residues. The CDR3 is CATSRATYSNQPQHF. CDR3 bases: TGTGCCACCAGCAGGGCAACATATAGCAATCAGCCCCAGCATTTT.

J is TRBJ2-1 and V is TRBV5-6, with 8 bases that match TRBD1. This CDR3 has 13 residues. After removal of 5 bases from V and 8 bases from J, the junction contained 6 bases not matched to a gene. Germline CDR1 reads SGHDT; CDR2 reads YYEEEE. The CDR3 coding sequence is TGTGCCAGCAGGCGGTCAGGGGGCTATGAGCAGTTCTTC. It yields the protein CASRRSGGYEQFF.

This clone was found a few times. DNA for the CDR3: TGCGCCAGCAGCTCCTACACGGGACAGGGGGGAGGTACGCAGTATTTT. It encodes CASSSYTGQGGGTQYF. This sequence joins TRBV5-1 and TRBJ2-3; 11 positions match TRBD1. CDR1 and CDR2 (germline): SGHRS, YFSETQ. V shed 3 bases, J shed 8 bases, and the junction held 11 bases outside the gene matches. This CDR3 comprises 16 residues.

The chain carries TRBV5-1 and TRBJ1-1, with 9 bases aligning to TRBD1. The CDR3 extends over 14 amino acids. With 3 bases clipped from V and 4 bases from J, the junction kept 4 bases outside the gene matches. The germline V gene encodes CDR1 SGHRS and CDR2 YFSETQ. The CDR3 is CASSWTGEGTEAFF. The CDR3 nucleotides are TGCGCCAGCAGCTGGACAGGGGAGGGCACTGAAGCTTTCTTT.

The chain couples TRBV10-2 to TRBJ2-1, with D tentatively TRBD2 (7 bases). Per germline, CDR1 WSHSY and CDR2 SAAADI. Trimming left V 2 bases short and J 14 bases short, with 13 bases between. This CDR3 spans 12 amino acids. The CDR3, as DNA: TGCGCCAGCAGTGAGAGGGGGGGCAAGAAGTTCTTC. Amino acids: CASSERGGKKFF.

The chain recombines TRBV30 with TRBJ1-1, with 8 bases that match TRBD1. The CDR3 runs to 14 residues. Germline CDR1 is GTSNPN and CDR2 is SVGIG (reference sequence). The junction had 5 bases not matched to a gene; V was cut back by 2 bases and J by 3 bases. DNA of the CDR3: TGTGCCTGGAGTTTACCAGGGGGCGACACTGAAGCTTTCTTT. Its protein is CAWSLPGGDTEAFF.

This chain connects TRBV4-1 to TRBJ1-4; TRBD1 is a possible D gene (6 bases). Trimming took 7 bases from V and 0 from J, leaving 15 bases between them. CDR1 MGHRA and CDR2 YSYEKL come from the germline V gene. The CDR3 totals 16 residues. Here the CDR3 reads CASTRQEGATNEKLFF. For the CDR3, the DNA is TGCGCCAGCACCCGACAGGAAGGAGCAACTAATGAAAAACTGTTTTTT.